The clone carrying this TCR beta chain came up many times. This sample is part of a study of blood T cell repertoires in COVID-19. TCRdb keeps only in-frame clones here, not all; method: immunoSEQ multiplex PCR. The data show roughly 180,000 clones, roughly 85% seen once. The CDR3 has 13 amino acids. Germline V gene data show CDR1 as SGDLS and CDR2 as YYNGEE. The V gene end was trimmed by 3 bases and the J gene end by 3 bases; junction bases not matched to a gene: 2. Cohort 3 recovery required two negative PCRs, clearance, or symptom resolution. Source material: PBMCs or T cells enriched from blood (not recorded which). The TCR was taken from a man in his 60s who had recovered from COVID-19. The chain links TRBV9 to TRBJ2-5, with TRBD1 identical over 7 bases. CDR3 sequence (DNA): TGTGCCAGCAGCGGGACAGGAAAAGAGACCCAGTACTTC. This sequence encodes CASSGTGKETQYF.